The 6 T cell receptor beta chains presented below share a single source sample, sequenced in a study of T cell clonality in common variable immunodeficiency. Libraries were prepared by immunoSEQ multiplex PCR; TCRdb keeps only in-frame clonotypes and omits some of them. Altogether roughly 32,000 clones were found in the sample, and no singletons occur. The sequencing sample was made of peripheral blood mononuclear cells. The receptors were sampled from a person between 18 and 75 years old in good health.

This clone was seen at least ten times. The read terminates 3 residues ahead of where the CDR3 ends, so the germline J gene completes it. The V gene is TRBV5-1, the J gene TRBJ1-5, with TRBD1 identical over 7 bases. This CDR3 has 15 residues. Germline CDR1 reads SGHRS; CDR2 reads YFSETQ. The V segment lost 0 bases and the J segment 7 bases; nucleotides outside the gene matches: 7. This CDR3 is CASSLETGLGQPQHF. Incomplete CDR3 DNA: TGCGCCAGCAGCTTGGAGACAGGGTTAGGGCAGCCC.

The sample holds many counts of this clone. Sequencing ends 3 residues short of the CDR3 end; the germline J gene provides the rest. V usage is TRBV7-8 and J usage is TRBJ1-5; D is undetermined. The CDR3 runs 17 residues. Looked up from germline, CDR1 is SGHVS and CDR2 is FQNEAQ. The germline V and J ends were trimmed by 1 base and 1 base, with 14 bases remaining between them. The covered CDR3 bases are TGTGCCAGCAGCTTAGTATTTTCGGGTTCGAGCAATCAGCCC. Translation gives CASSLVFSGSSNQP. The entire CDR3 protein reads CASSLVFSGSSNQPQHF. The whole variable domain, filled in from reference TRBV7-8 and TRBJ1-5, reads GAGVSQSPRYKVAKRGQDVALRCDPISGHVSLFWYQQALGQGPEFLTYFQNEAQLDKSGLPSDRFFAERPEGSVSTLKIQRTQQEDSAVYLCASSLVFSGSSNQPQHFGDGTRLSIL.

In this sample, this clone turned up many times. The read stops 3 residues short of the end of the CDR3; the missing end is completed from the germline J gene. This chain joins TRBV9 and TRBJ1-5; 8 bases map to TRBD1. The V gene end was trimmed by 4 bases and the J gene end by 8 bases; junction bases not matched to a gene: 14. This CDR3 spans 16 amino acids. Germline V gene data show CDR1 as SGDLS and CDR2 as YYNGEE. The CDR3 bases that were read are TGTGCCAGCAGCTACCTAAGACAGGGGCCCCCAAAGCCC. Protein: CASSYLRQGPPKP. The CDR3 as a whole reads CASSYLRQGPPKPQHF.

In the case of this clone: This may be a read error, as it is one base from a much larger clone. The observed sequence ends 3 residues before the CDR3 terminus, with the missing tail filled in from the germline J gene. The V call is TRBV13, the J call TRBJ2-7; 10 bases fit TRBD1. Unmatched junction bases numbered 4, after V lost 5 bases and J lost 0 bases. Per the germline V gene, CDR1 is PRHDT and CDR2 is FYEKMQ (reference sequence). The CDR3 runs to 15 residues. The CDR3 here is CASSATGGHSYEQYF. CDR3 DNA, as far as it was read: TGTGCCAGCAGCGCGACAGGGGGCCACTCCTACGAG. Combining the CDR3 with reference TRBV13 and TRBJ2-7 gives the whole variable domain AAGVIQSPRHLIKEKRETATLKCYPIPRHDTVYWYQQGPGQDPQFLISFYEKMQSDKGSIPDRFSAQQFSDYHSELNMSSLELGDSALYFCASSATGGHSYEQYFGPGTRLTVT.

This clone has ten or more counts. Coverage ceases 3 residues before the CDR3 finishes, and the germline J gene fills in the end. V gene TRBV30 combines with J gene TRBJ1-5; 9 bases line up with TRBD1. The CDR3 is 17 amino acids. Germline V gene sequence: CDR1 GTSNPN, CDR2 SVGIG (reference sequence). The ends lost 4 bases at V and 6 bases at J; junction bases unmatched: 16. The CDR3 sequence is CAWNDPFPGQGGQPQHF. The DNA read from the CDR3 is TGTGCCTGGAACGACCCCTTTCCGGGACAGGGTGGTCAGCCC.

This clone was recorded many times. CDR3 residues: CASSPSRGLNTEAFF. The sequenced part of the CDR3 DNA is TGTGCCAGTAGCCCGAGCAGGGGTTTGAACACTGAA. V gene TRBV19 combines with J gene TRBJ1-1; a possible D gene is TRBD1 (6 bases). The read finishes 3 residues shy of the CDR3 end, and the germline J gene is used to complete it. Trimming stripped 6 bases from V and 0 bases from J, with 14 bases between. The CDR3 length is 15 residues. The germline gives CDR1 LNHDA, CDR2 SQIVND (reference sequence). Complete variable domain (other parts from reference TRBV19 and TRBJ1-1): DGGITQSPKYLFRKEGQNVTLSCEQNLNHDAMYWYRQDPGQGLRLIYYSQIVNDFQKGDIAEGYSVSREKKESFPLTVTSAQKNPTAFYLCASSPSRGLNTEAFFGQGTRLTVV.